A selection of T cell receptor beta chains follows, all from one sample in a study of T cells in Graves' hyperthyroidism and ophthalmopathy. TCRdb re-analysed the multiplex PCR reads in MiXCR, keeping a single row per CDR3 protein. Counted here are roughly 380,000 distinct CDR3 sequences, approximately 12% occurring once; the ten biggest clones make up less than 25%. The sequenced material came from blood. These receptors were obtained from a man between 25 and 39 years old with Graves' hyperthyroidism that later progressed to Graves' ophthalmopathy. The CDR3 runs from the conserved cysteine through the conserved F or W. Fields, in order: D gene, V gene, J gene, clone size, CDR3 DNA, CDR3 protein. A D gene is named only where the DNA matches it firmly. The size field is filled for only some rows; it gives once, few, many or a size class.

NA	TRBV11-2	TRBJ2-6	many	TGTGCCAGCAGCTTAGATTCGCCAGCTTCTCGGGCCAACGTCCTGACTTTC	CASSLDSPASRANVLTF
NA	TRBV20-1	TRBJ2-7	few	TGCAGTGCTAGAGATGGGGCGGGGAAGTCAGGCGGGACCTACGAGCAGTACTTC	CSARDGAGKSGGTYEQYF
NA	TRBV15	TRBJ1-1	many	TGTGCCACCAGCACCTATGAGGTTACGAACACTGAAGCTTTCTTT	CATSTYEVTNTEAFF
NA	TRBV7-9	TRBJ2-7	few	TGTGCCAGCAGCTTAAATCTTGTGACGGGGTCCCTCTACGAGCAGTACTTC	CASSLNLVTGSLYEQYF
NA	TRBV6-1	TRBJ1-5	NA	TGTGCCACCGGGGCCGAATTTGGGTATCAGCCCCAGCATTTT	CATGAEFGYQPQHF
NA	TRBV7-9	TRBJ2-7	many	TGTGCCAGCAGCTTAGTAGAACTGGGGACTCAATACGAGCAGTACTTC	CASSLVELGTQYEQYF
NA	TRBV6-1	TRBJ2-3	NA	TGTGCCAGCAGTGGTCACTACTCCACAGATACGCAGTATTTT	CASSGHYSTDTQYF
NA	TRBV3-1	TRBJ1-5	many	TGTGCCAGCAGCCAAGGGAACAGTCTAAATCAGCCCCAGCATTTT	CASSQGNSLNQPQHF
TRBD1	TRBV15	TRBJ2-3	few	TGTGCCACCAGCAGGCCCGGACAGGGGGCGTTTGGAGATACGCAGTATTTT	CATSRPGQGAFGDTQYF
NA	TRBV15	TRBJ1-2	few	TGTGCCACCGTAGAGAGGGGAGGGAAGGGCTACACCTTC	CATVERGGKGYTF
NA	TRBV9	TRBJ2-1	NA	TGTGCCAGCAGCCTCGGCGGTGGGTCCGGTGAGCAGTTCTTC	CASSLGGGSGEQFF
NA	TRBV28	TRBJ1-3	few	TGTGCCAGCAGTTTATATTCCGGCCTTCCCTCTGGAAACACCATATATTTT	CASSLYSGLPSGNTIYF
NA	TRBV7-9	TRBJ2-7	many	TGTGCCAGCAGCCCCCAGGGGGCGGGGGCGTACTACGAGCAGTACTTC	CASSPQGAGAYYEQYF
NA	TRBV18	TRBJ1-5	many	TGTGCCAGCTCACCAGGGGTAAGCAATCAGCCCCAGCATTTT	CASSPGVSNQPQHF
NA	TRBV5-1	TRBJ1-1	many	TGCGCCAGCAGCTCCCGACAGAACATGAACACTGAAGCTTTCTTT	CASSSRQNMNTEAFF
NA	TRBV2	TRBJ2-3	NA	TGTGCCAGCAGTGATGAGGGTGCCGCAAGGGGGGATACGCAGTATTTT	CASSDEGAARGDTQYF
NA	TRBV10-3	TRBJ1-1	many	TGTGCCATCAGTGAAGGTGGAGTCGGAGCTTTCTTT	CAISEGGVGAFF
NA	TRBV2	TRBJ2-4	many	TGTGCCAGCACCATTCAGGCTGGTGGGGCCAAAAACATTCAGTACTTC	CASTIQAGGAKNIQYF
TRBD1	TRBV6-1	TRBJ2-2	few	TGTGCCAGCAGTTCTCCGGGACAGGGGATCACCGGGGAGCTGTTTTTT	CASSSPGQGITGELFF
NA	TRBV19	TRBJ1-6	NA	TGTGCCAGTACCAACAACTATAATTCACCCCTCCACTTT	CASTNNYNSPLHF
NA	TRBV20-1	TRBJ2-1	many	TGCAGTCACTCCCATTTCTACAATGAGCAGTTCTTC	CSHSHFYNEQFF
NA	TRBV7-9	TRBJ2-1	few	TGTGCCAGCAGCTTAGGAAGAGTCCACAATGAGCAGTTCTTC	CASSLGRVHNEQFF
NA	TRBV6-1	TRBJ2-1	many	TGTGCCAGCAGTTACCAGGGATATTTCAACAATGAGCAGTTCTTC	CASSYQGYFNNEQFF
NA	TRBV10-3	TRBJ1-3	NA	TGTGCCATCAGTGAGACCCCTAGAAACACCATATATTTT	CAISETPRNTIYF
NA	TRBV30	TRBJ1-4	NA	TGTGCCTGGAATCCAGGATGGGGTGAAAAACTGTTTTTT	CAWNPGWGEKLFF
NA	TRBV20-1	TRBJ1-1	many	TGCAGTGCTAGAGATAATTTGGGAGAAGCTTTCTTT	CSARDNLGEAFF
NA	TRBV10-3	TRBJ2-2	few	TGTGCCATCAAGAGAGAGGGGAGGTTCGGGGAGCTGTTTTTT	CAIKREGRFGELFF
NA	TRBV7-9	TRBJ1-2	many	TGTGCCAGCAGCTCAAAGATAGCTAACTATGGCTACACCTTC	CASSSKIANYGYTF
NA	TRBV3-1	TRBJ1-3	few	TGTGCCAGCAGCCGCCGGAGGGGGGGAAACACCATATATTTT	CASSRRRGGNTIYF
NA	TRBV10-3	TRBJ1-4	many	TGTGCCATCACCAACCGGGTGTCCGCCGGTGAAAAACTGTTTTTT	CAITNRVSAGEKLFF
NA	TRBV11-2	TRBJ2-1	many	TGTGCCAGCAGCCAAAACAGGGATGAGCAGTTCTTC	CASSQNRDEQFF
NA	TRBV28	TRBJ2-4	many	TGTGCCAGCAGTTCCACAGCGGGAGCCAAAAACATTCAGTACTTC	CASSSTAGAKNIQYF
NA	TRBV5-1	TRBJ1-2	many	TGCGCCAGCAGCCCCCAATTGGGGCGTCCATATGGCTACACCTTC	CASSPQLGRPYGYTF
NA	TRBV5-1	TRBJ2-5	NA	TGCGCCAGCAGCTTGGTCAACAGGAGGGAGACCCAGTACTTC	CASSLVNRRETQYF
NA	TRBV11-2	TRBJ2-7	many	TGTGCCAGCAGCTTAGTTTTGGCTTACGGCGAGCAGTACTTC	CASSLVLAYGEQYF
NA	TRBV30	TRBJ2-2	many	TGTGCCTGGGCTAGGGACACCGGGGAGCTGTTTTTT	CAWARDTGELFF
TRBD1	TRBV28	TRBJ2-5	NA	TGTGCCAGCACTACGGTGGGACAGGGCCTTTCTGGTAACTTC	CASTTVGQGLSGNF
TRBD1	TRBV2	TRBJ1-5	many	TGTGCCAGCAGCCAGGACAGGGGGGACCAGCCCCAGCATTTT	CASSQDRGDQPQHF
NA	TRBV20-1	TRBJ1-6	few	TGCAGTGCTAGAGGCGGCAGTGCCTATTCACCCCTCCACTTT	CSARGGSAYSPLHF